The TCR beta chain under discussion was sequenced for a study of T cells in Graves' hyperthyroidism and ophthalmopathy. Overall study results and limits: Model predictions of ophthalmopathy came a median around 6.5 months before onset. In the blood, most expanded thyroid clonotypes above 0.001 appeared as well.

The CDR3 regions of TCR beta were amplified from RNA transcripts. With the HTBI primer set, the TCR CDR3 went through a first round of RT-PCR. TCRdb re-called the multiplex PCR reads through MiXCR, storing one row per CDR3 protein. The sample includes 370,000 or so distinct CDR3 sequences, about 25% of them seen just once. Clinical symptoms, serum thyroxine and TRAb, thyroid ultrasound and orbital computed tomography together formed the diagnostic basis. PBMCs were sourced from approximately 9 ml fresh peripheral blood. The sample holds a few counts of this clonotype. Its antigen is unidentified. Material: blood. This receptor was taken from a man aged 50-60 years with Graves' hyperthyroidism.

The CDR3 sequence is CATSVAKNIQYF. CDR3 DNA sequence: TGTGCCACGTCGGTGGCCAAAAACATTCAGTACTTC. V is TRBV6-2 or TRBV6-3 and J is TRBJ2-4; D is ambiguous. The CDR3 runs to 12 residues. Trimming pared 10 bases from V and 1 base from J, leaving 8 bases between. Germline CDR1 is MNHEY and CDR2 is SVGEGT.